This T cell receptor beta chain was documented in a study of T-cell reconstitution after alpha-beta-depleted transplantation in children. Study results and limitations: Reportedly, roughly two months post-transplant, alpha-beta T cells arose from several hundred expanded graft clones. T-cell numbers and diversity, one year after transplant, stemmed largely from T cells that were newly produced.

This clonotype was counted only a few times. Its antigen is undetermined. An end of the junction differs from the germline gene, which may be a read error. The length of the CDR3 is 14 residues. Germline lookup yields CDR1 MNHEY and CDR2 SVGAGI. Preparation of the TCRbeta library involved a method that used unique molecular identifiers. From the PCR reads, TCRdb called clonotypes with MiXCR, one entry per CDR3 protein. Of about 340,000 distinct CDR3 sequences in the sample, roughly 15% were seen once. This specimen consisted of PBMCs, mostly from graft donor cells, obtained 360 days after TCRalphabeta/CD19-depleted stem cell transplant. The source is a male patient aged 2 to 9 who had a stem cell transplant for acute lymphoblastic leukemia, so the T cells may come from the graft donor. V and J are TRBV6-5 and TRBJ1-1, with 8 bases identical to TRBD1. This chain's CDR3 is CASSYQGANTEVFF. The CDR3 coding sequence is TGTGCCAGCAGTTACCAGGGGGCGAATACTGAAGTTTTCTTT.